The T cell receptor (beta chain) described here comes from a study of post-analysis software for immune sequencing data. Study-wide results and caveats: Relative to controls, patients had about five TRBV segments at higher frequency, with TRBV5-6, TRBV5-1 and TRBV20-1 among these. Patients with multiple sclerosis recorded significantly lower normalized Chao1 diversity than controls, the study found.

V lost 6 bases to trimming and J lost 5 bases, with 10 bases between them. This CDR3 is 12 amino acids long. cDNA libraries for TCR beta contained unique molecular identifiers. TCRdb called the PCR reads again in MiXCR, with one record for every CDR3 protein. Found here are hundreds of thousands of distinct CDR3 sequences, approximately 45% of them singletons; the top ten hold 12%. Concerning this clonotype: Antigen: not known.

The clonotype was recovered from a girl aged 10 to 17 with multiple sclerosis. Specimen: blood. The gene calls are TRBV12-3 or TRBV12-4 and TRBJ2-5, with TRBD2 as a possible D gene (5 bases). In nucleotides, the CDR3 is TGTGCCAGCAGCCGACCGGGGGAGACCCAGTACTTC. Amino acid sequence: CASSRPGETQYF.